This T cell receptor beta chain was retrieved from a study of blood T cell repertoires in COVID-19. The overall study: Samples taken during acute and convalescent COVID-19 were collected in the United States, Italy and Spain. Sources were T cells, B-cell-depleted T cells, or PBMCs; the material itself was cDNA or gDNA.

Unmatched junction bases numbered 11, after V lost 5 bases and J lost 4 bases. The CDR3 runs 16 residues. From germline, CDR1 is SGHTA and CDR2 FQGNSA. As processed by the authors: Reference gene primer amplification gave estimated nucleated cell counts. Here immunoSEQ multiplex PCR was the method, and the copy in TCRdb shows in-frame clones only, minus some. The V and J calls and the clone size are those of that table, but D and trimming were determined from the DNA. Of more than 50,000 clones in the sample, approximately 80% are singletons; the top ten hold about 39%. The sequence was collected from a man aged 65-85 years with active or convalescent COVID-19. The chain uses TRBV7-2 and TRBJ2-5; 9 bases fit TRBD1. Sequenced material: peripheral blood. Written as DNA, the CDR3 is TGTGCCAGCAGCCCCCTCTGGGGGACAGGGCCAGAGACCCAGTACTTC. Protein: CASSPLWGTGPETQYF.